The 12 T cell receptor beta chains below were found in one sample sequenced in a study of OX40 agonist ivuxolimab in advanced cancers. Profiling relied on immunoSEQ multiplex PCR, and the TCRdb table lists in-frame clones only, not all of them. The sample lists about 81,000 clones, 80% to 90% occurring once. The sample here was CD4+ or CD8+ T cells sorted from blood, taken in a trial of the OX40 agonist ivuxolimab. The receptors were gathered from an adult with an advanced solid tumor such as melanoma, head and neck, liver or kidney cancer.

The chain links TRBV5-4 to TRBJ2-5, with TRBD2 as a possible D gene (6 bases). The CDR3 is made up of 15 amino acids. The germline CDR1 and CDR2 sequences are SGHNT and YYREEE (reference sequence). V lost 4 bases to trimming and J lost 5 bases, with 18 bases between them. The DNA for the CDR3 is TGTGCCAGCAGCCCCGGGACTCTTAAGAGGGAGACCCAGTACTTC. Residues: CASSPGTLKRETQYF.

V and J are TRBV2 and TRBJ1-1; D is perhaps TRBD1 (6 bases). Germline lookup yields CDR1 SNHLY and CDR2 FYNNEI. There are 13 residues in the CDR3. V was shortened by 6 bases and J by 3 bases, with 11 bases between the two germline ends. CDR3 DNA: TGTGCCAGCAGGAACGGGGGCCACACTGAAGCTTTCTTT. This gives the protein CASRNGGHTEAFF.

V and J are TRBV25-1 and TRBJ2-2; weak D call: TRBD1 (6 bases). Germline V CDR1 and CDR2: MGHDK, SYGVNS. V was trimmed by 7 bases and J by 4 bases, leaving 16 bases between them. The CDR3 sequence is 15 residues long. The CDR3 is CASTPPGTSTGELFF. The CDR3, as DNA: TGTGCCAGCACCCCTCCCGGGACATCCACCGGGGAGCTGTTTTTT.

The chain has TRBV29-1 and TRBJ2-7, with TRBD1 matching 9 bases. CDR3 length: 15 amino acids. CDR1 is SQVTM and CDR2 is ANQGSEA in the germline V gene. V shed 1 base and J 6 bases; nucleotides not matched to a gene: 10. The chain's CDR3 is CSVEAARTGVFEQYF. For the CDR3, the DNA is TGCAGCGTTGAAGCGGCACGGACAGGGGTTTTCGAGCAGTACTTC.

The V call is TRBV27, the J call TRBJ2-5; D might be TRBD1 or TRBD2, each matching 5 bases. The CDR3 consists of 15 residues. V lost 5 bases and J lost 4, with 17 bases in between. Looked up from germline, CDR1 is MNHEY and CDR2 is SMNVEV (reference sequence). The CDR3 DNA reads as TGTGCCAGCAGTAGTTGGGGGTTGAGGTTAGAGACCCAGTACTTC. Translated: CASSSWGLRLETQYF.

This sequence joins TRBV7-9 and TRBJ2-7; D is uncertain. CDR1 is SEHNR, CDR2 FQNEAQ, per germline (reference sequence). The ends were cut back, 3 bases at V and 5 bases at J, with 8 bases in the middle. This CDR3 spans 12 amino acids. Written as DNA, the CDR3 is TGTGCCAGCAGCTTTACAGTGAACGAGCAGTACTTC. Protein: CASSFTVNEQYF.

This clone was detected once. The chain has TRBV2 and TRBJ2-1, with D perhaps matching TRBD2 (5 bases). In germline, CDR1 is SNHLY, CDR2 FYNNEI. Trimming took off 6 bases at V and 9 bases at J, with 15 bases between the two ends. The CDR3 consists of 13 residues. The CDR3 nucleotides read TGTGCCAGCAGGGCTTTACTAGTCAGTGAGCAGTTCTTC. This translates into CASRALLVSEQFF.

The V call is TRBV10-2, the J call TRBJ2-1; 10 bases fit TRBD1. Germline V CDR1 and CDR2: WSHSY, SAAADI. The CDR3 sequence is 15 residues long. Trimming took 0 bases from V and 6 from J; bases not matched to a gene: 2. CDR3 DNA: TGCGCCAGCAGTGAGTCTGGGACAGGGGCCAATGAGCAGTTCTTC. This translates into CASSESGTGANEQFF.

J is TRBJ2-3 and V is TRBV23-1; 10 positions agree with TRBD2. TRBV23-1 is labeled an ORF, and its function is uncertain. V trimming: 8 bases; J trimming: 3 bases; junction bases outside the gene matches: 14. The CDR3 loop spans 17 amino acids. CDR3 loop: CASPPRRSGGGTDTQYF. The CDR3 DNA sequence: TGCGCCAGCCCCCCCAGGAGGAGCGGGGGGGGTACAGATACGCAGTATTTT.

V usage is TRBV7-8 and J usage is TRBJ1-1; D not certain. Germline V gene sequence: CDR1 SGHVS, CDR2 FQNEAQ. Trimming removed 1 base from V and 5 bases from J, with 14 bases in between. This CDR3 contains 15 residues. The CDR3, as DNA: TGTGCCAGCAGCTTAGATGGGAACGCCCAGACTGAAGCTTTCTTT. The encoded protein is CASSLDGNAQTEAFF.

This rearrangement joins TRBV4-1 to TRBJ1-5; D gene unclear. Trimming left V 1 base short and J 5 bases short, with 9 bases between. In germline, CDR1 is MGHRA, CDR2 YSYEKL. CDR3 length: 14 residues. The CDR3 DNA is TGCGCCAGCAGCCAAGGACCTCTAGATCAGCCCCAGCATTTT. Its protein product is CASSQGPLDQPQHF.

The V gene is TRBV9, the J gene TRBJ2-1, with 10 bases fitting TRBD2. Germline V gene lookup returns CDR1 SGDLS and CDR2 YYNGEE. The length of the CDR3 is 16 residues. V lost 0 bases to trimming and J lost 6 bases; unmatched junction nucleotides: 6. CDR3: CASSVARTSGGNEQFF. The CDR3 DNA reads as TGTGCCAGCAGCGTAGCTCGGACTAGCGGAGGCAATGAGCAGTTCTTC.